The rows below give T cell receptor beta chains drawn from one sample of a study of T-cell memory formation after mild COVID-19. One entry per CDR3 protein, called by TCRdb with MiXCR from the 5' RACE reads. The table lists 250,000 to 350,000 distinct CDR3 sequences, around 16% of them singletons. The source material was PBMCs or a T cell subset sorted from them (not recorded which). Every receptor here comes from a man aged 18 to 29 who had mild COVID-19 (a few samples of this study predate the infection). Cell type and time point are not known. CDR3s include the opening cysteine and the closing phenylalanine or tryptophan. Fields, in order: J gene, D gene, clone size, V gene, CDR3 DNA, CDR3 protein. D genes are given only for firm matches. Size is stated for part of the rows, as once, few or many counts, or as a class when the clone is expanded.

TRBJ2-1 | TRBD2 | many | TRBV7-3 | TGTGCCAGCAGTCGTAGCGGGGGGGCTGGCGATGAGCAGTTCTTC | CASSRSGGAGDEQFF
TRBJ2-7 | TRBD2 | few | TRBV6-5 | TGTGCCAGCAGTTATTCAGGACTAGCGGTGGCCTACGAGCAGTACTTC | CASSYSGLAVAYEQYF
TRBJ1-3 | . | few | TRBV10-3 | TGTGCCATCAGGGTGTGGAATGGAAACACCATATATTTT | CAIRVWNGNTIYF
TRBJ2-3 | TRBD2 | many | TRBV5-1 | TGCGCCAGCAGTTATGGGACTAGTAATGCAGATACGCAGTATTTT | CASSYGTSNADTQYF
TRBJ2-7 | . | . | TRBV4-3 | TGCGCCAGCAGCCAAGATCTCAGGGCATTCGCGCAGTACTTC | CASSQDLRAFAQYF
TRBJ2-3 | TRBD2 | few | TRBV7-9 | TGTGCCAGCAGCCAGACTAGCGGGGGGCCCCTCCATGATACGCAGTATTTT | CASSQTSGGPLHDTQYF
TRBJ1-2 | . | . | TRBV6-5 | TGTGCCAGCAGTTACTCGGGGGGTGACAATGGCTACACCTTC | CASSYSGGDNGYTF
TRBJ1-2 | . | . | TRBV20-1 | TGCAGTGCTACCCCCCTTAACTATGGCTACACCTTC | CSATPLNYGYTF
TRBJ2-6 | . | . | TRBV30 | TGTGCCTGGAGTTCCGGGGCCAACGTCCTGACTTTC | CAWSSGANVLTF
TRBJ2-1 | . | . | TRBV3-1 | TGTGCCAGCAGCCGGGCGGGTTCCTACAATGAGCAGTTCTTC | CASSRAGSYNEQFF
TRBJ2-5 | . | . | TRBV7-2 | TGTGCCAGCAAGCAAGGGGCTCGGGGGATCCGAGGGGAGACCCAGTACTTC | CASKQGARGIRGETQYF
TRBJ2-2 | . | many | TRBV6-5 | TGTGCCAGCACCCAGGGTGGGTCGACCGGGGAGCTGTTTTTT | CASTQGGSTGELFF
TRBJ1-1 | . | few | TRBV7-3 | TGTGCCAGCAGCTTAACAGTTGGTCCGGGGAACACTGAAGCTTTCTTT | CASSLTVGPGNTEAFF
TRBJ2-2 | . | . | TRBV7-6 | TGTGCCAGCAGTCCAAGAGGGGGGCTGGTCACCGGGGAGCTGTTTTTT | CASSPRGGLVTGELFF
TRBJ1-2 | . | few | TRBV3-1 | TGTGCCAGCAGCCAAGAGAGAAAAGCTAACTATGGCTACACCTTC | CASSQERKANYGYTF
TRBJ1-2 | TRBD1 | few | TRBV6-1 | TGTGCCAGCAGTGGACAGGGCGGGTTCTATGGCTACACCTTC | CASSGQGGFYGYTF
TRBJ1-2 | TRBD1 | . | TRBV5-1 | TGCGCCAGCAGCAACGGGCAGGGGGGCGGCTACACCTTC | CASSNGQGGGYTF
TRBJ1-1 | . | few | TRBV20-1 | TGCAGTGCAAAGAAGAACACTGAAGCTTTCTTT | CSAKKNTEAFF
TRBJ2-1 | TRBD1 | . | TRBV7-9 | TGTGCCAGCAGGGATTGGGACAGGGCTAATGAGCAGTTCTTC | CASRDWDRANEQFF
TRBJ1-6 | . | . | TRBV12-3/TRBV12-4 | TGTGCCAGCAGTTTGTACCCGGGGGGATTTAATTCACCCCTCCACTTT | CASSLYPGGFNSPLHF
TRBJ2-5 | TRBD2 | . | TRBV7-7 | TGTGCTAGCAGCTCTAGCGGGGGCCGGGCGGCGACCCAGTACTTC | CASSSSGGRAATQYF
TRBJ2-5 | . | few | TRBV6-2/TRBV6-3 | TGTGCCAGCACCGGAGGACCTGACAGCTACCAAGAGACCCAGTACTTC | CASTGGPDSYQETQYF
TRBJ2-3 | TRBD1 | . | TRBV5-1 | TGCGCCAGCGCACCCCGCCGGGACAGGGGCACAGATACGCAGTATTTT | CASAPRRDRGTDTQYF
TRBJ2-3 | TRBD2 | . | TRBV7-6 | TGTGCCAGCAGCTCGCTACTAGCGGGGGCCAATACGCAGTATTTT | CASSSLLAGANTQYF
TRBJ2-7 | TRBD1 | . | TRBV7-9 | TGTGCCAGCAGCCAGCGACAGGGGGCGGGTGAGCAGTACTTC | CASSQRQGAGEQYF
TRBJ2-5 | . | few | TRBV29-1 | TGCAGCGTTGCCCCTGACGGATTCAAGGGAGAGACCCAGTACTTC | CSVAPDGFKGETQYF
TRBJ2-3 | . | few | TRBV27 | TGTGCCAGCAGCCAAGATGAGGATACGCAGTATTTT | CASSQDEDTQYF
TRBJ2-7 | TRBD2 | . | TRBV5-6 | TGTGCCAGCCGGGGGGGAATCTACGAGCAGTACTTC | CASRGGIYEQYF
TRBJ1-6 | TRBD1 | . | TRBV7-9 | TGTGCCAGCAGCCGGGACAGGGTCTGGAATTCACCCCTCCACTTT | CASSRDRVWNSPLHF
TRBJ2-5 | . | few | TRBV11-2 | TGTGCCAGCAGCCGGGGAGGTCGGCGAGGACAAGAGACCCAGTACTTC | CASSRGGRRGQETQYF
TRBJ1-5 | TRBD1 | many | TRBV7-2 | TGTGCCAGCAGCATCAGGGGGGATCAGCCCCAGCATTTT | CASSIRGDQPQHF
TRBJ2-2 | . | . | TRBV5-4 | TGTGCCAGGAGGCCTGAGGGGGGCGCCGAATCCGGGGAGCTGTTTTTT | CARRPEGGAESGELFF
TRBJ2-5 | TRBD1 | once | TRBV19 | TGTGCCAGTAGTATAGGAGGCAGGGGGTTATCAGAGACCCAGTACTTC | CASSIGGRGLSETQYF
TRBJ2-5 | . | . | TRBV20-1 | TGCAGTGCTACAGAGGTGACCCAGTACTTC | CSATEVTQYF
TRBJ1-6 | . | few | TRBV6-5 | TGTGCCAGCAGTTACAGCGTTGACGATTCACCCCTCCACTTT | CASSYSVDDSPLHF
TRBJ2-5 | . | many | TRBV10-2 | TGCGCCAGCAGTGAGGTGGTCTTAGTGGAGACCCAGTACTTC | CASSEVVLVETQYF
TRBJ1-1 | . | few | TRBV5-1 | TGCGCCAGCACCTATCAATCGGGGGGGCTCAACACTGAAGCTTTCTTT | CASTYQSGGLNTEAFF
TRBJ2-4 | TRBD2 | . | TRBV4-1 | TGCGCCAGCAGCCCTGGCGGGGGAAACATTCAGTACTTC | CASSPGGGNIQYF
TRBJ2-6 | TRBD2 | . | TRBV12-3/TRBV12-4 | TGTGCCAGCAGCGCGGGGGGGACTGGGGCCAACGTCCTGACTTTC | CASSAGGTGANVLTF
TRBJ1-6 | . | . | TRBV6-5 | TGTGCCAGCAGTTACGGCGTGAATTCACCCCTCCACTTT | CASSYGVNSPLHF
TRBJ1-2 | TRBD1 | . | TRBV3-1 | TGTGCCAGCAGCCTCTCCCTGGACAGGGGCTACACCTTC | CASSLSLDRGYTF
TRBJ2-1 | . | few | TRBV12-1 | TGTGCCAGCAGCACTAACGGCAGGGAACATGAGCAGTTCTTC | CASSTNGREHEQFF
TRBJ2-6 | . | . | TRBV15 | TGTGCCACCAGCAGAGAGGGGGTTACGGGGTTTGGTCCTGGGGCCAACGTCCTGACTTTC | CATSREGVTGFGPGANVLTF
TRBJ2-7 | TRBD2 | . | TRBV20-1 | TGCAGTGCTAGAGGGCCGACTAGCTACTACGAGCAGTACTTC | CSARGPTSYYEQYF
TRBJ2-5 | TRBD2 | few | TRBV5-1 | TGCGCCAGCAGCTTGGCCCCTAGCGGGGTGGTGCGAGAGACCCAGTACTTC | CASSLAPSGVVRETQYF